This record covers a single TCR beta chain. Its target is unknown. This entry belongs to a study of vaccination effects on CD4 cells after COVID-19. The wider study: Each participant was administered two doses of either the BNT162b2 or the mRNA-1273 vaccine.

Repertoires were generated with immunoSEQ multiplex PCR, while TCRdb's copy carries only in-frame clones and drops some. This repertoire shows roughly 60,000 clones, under 75% found once; its top ten account for 18%. The CDR3 sequence is 15 residues long. The junction had 3 bases not matched to a gene; V was cut back by 0 bases and J by 6 bases. The V gene's germline CDR1 is LGHNA and CDR2 YNFKEQ. Before sequencing took place, the ViraFEST assay used viral peptide pools to expand antigen-specific CD4+ T cells. After around nine days in culture, the CD4+ T cells were isolated. Previously uninfected by SARS-CoV-2, the vaccine recipients also showed negative nucleocapsid antibodies. For each well, 1.5 million to 2 million PBMC were cultured with 8.5 to 10 IU/ml IL-2 and about 9.1 ug/ml peptides.

The clonotype comes from a human donor who received a COVID-19 vaccine. The source material was CD4+ T cells from PBMCs cultured with SARS-CoV-2 spike peptides, sampled before COVID-19 vaccination. This chain uses TRBV4-2 with TRBJ2-2; TRBD2 aligns across 8 bases. CDR3 sequence: CASSQETGGPGELFF. The CDR3, as DNA: TGTGCCAGCAGCCAAGAAACGGGGGGGCCCGGGGAGCTGTTTTTT.